The T cell receptor (beta chain) described here comes from a study of vaccination effects on CD4 cells after COVID-19. Data came from immunoSEQ multiplex PCR; TCRdb stores just in-frame clones and leaves some out. The sample carries approximately 37,000 clones, around 74% recorded once. General study points: Few convalescent patients were included, and no early post-infection timepoints were sampled.

Culture proceeded for roughly ten days, and CD4+ T cells were then isolated. Vaccine recipients lacked prior SARS-CoV-2 infection and had negative nucleocapsid antibodies. Germline trimming cut 4 bases from V and 2 bases from J; bases unmatched to any gene: 0. The CDR3 length is 13 residues. The germline V gene encodes CDR1 MGHRA and CDR2 YSYEKL. As concerns this clone: Its matching antigen is unknown.

The receptor was derived from a human donor who received a COVID-19 vaccine. The V call is TRBV4-1, the J call TRBJ2-5; 8 positions match TRBD1. The sample consisted of CD4+ T cells from PBMCs cultured without peptide, taken before COVID-19 vaccination. The CDR3 bases are TGCGCCAGCAGCCGACAGGGGCAAGAGACCCAGTACTTC. This encodes CASSRQGQETQYF.